The following is a T cell receptor (beta chain) sequence with its context. This sample was included in a study of shared clonotypes between healthy human individuals. Looking at the study overall: Donors, aged 18 to 49, were a couple of women and a few men.

Deep level was the assay's run setting. Measured with immunoSEQ multiplex PCR; TCRdb has only the in-frame clones, and not every one. The sample includes 2 million to 2.5 million clones, about 90% seen only once; the top ten take 0.37%. The donor population consisted of healthy HIV-negative adults with no recent acute infections or vaccinations. A CD45RA-negative memory subset and a CD45RA+ naive subset were separated from the CD4+ cells. The CDR3 spans 14 residues. Unmatched junction bases numbered 13, after V lost 6 bases and J lost 10 bases. Germline CDR1 is MGHDK and CDR2 is SYGVNS. This TCR came from a man between 18 and 35 years old in good health. Some clones in this sample may be carry-over from other donors' samples. What was sequenced was naive CD4+ T cells from PBMCs. The sample's subset: CD45RA+ positively selected. The chain has TRBV25-1 and TRBJ1-1; 8 bases line up with TRBD1. CDR3 in amino acids: CASSSSGGPWVAFF. In DNA form, the CDR3 reads TGTGCCAGCAGCTCCTCAGGGGGCCCCTGGGTAGCTTTCTTT.